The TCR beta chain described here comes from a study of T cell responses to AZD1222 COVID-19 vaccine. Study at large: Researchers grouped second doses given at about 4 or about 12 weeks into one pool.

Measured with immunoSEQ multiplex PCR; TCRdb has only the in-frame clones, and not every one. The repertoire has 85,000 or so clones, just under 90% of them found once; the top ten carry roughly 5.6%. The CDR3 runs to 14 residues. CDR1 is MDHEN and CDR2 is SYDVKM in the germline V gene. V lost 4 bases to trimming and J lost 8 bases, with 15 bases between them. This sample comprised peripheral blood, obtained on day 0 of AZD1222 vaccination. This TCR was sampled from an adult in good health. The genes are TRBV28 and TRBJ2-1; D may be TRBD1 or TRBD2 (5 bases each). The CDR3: CASSWNGGRDEQFF. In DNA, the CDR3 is TGTGCCAGCAGTTGGAATGGGGGAAGGGATGAGCAGTTCTTC.